One sample yielded the 6 T cell receptor beta chains listed below, sequenced in a study of T cell changes during pregnancy in multiple sclerosis. This table comes from immunoSEQ multiplex PCR, and its TCRdb copy is limited to in-frame clones, with some not included. The sample lists tens of thousands of clones; around 92% were seen once. The sequencing here drew on CD4+ T cells from peripheral blood mononuclear cells, taken after pregnancy. All receptors come from a female donor in good health, enrolled as a control in a pregnancy study.

The chain combines TRBV28 with TRBJ2-5, with 9 positions matching TRBD1. Germline loops: CDR1 MDHEN, CDR2 SYDVKM. Trimming at V came to 5 bases and at J to 4 bases, leaving 8 bases not matched to a gene. The CDR3 consists of 15 residues. The CDR3 loop reads CASSTPGQGIETQYF. The DNA for the CDR3 is TGTGCCAGCAGTACTCCGGGACAGGGTATAGAGACCCAGTACTTC.

The chain joins TRBV19 to TRBJ2-2, with 7 bases fitting TRBD2. Germline V gene sequence: CDR1 LNHDA, CDR2 SQIVND (reference sequence). The CDR3 is 15 amino acids. The V segment lost 7 bases and the J segment 7 bases; nucleotides outside the gene matches: 12. DNA of the CDR3: TGTGCCAGTATCGGGACTACTAATCAACACGGGGAGCTGTTTTTT. It is translated as CASIGTTNQHGELFF.

The chain is built from TRBV5-1 and TRBJ2-1; TRBD1 aligns across 12 bases. CDR1 is SGHRS, CDR2 YFSETQ, per germline. The CDR3 spans 16 residues. V trimming: 0 bases; J trimming: 8 bases; junction bases outside the gene matches: 6. CDR3 DNA sequence: TGCGCCAGCAGCTTGGGGGACAGGGGGCGCACCGATGAGCAGTTCTTC. Its protein product is CASSLGDRGRTDEQFF.

About this clone: Germline and junction disagree at one end, which may indicate a read error. The rearrangement links TRBV7-7 to TRBJ2-6; a possible D gene is TRBD1 (5 bases). Germline CDR1 reads SSHAT; CDR2 reads FNYEAQ (reference sequence). This CDR3 is built from 16 residues. The CDR3 loop is CASSLTVPSGANVLTF. CDR3 nucleotide sequence: TGTGCTAGCAGCTTGACAGTCCCCTCTGGGGCCAACGTCCTGACTTTC.

The rearrangement links TRBV5-1 to TRBJ2-3; a weak D match, TRBD1 (6 bases). Per germline, CDR1 SGHRS and CDR2 YFSETQ. The CDR3 contains 15 residues. The V end was cut by 1 base, the J end by 0 bases, with 9 bases between. The CDR3 protein is CASSLSGVSTDTQYF. The CDR3 DNA is TGCGCCAGCAGCTTGTCAGGGGTTAGCACAGATACGCAGTATTTT.

The chain links TRBV7-9 to TRBJ2-5, with 9 bases that match TRBD1. Germline V gene data show CDR1 as SEHNR and CDR2 as FQNEAQ (reference sequence). Germline trimming cut 4 bases from V and 5 bases from J; bases unmatched to any gene: 17. The CDR3 covers 18 residues. The CDR3 region is CASSSTVGGTGTRETQYF. CDR3 DNA: TGTGCCAGCAGCTCGACCGTAGGGGGGACAGGGACAAGGGAGACCCAGTACTTC.